This T cell receptor (beta chain) was captured by sequencing in a study of T cells in Graves' hyperthyroidism and ophthalmopathy. The CDR3 totals 14 residues. With 1 base removed from V and 1 base from J, the gap between germline ends came to 7 bases. Looked up from germline, CDR1 is SGHTA and CDR2 is FQGTGA. This clonotype has a handful of counts. It was RNA transcripts that yielded the amplified TCR beta CDR3 regions. The HTBI set primed first-round TCR CDR3 RT-PCR. TCRdb analysed the multiplex PCR reads with MiXCR anew, one entry per CDR3 protein. The data show over 700,000 distinct CDR3 sequences, with about 19% seen just once and 16% held by the top ten.

The sequencing sample was made of blood. This TCR was recovered from a woman in her fifties or sixties with Graves' hyperthyroidism that later progressed to Graves' ophthalmopathy. V gene TRBV7-3 combines with J gene TRBJ1-1; D gene uncertain. In DNA, the CDR3 is TGTGCCAGCAGCTTAAGCCCCGAGAACACTGAAGCTTTCTTT. Protein: CASSLSPENTEAFF.